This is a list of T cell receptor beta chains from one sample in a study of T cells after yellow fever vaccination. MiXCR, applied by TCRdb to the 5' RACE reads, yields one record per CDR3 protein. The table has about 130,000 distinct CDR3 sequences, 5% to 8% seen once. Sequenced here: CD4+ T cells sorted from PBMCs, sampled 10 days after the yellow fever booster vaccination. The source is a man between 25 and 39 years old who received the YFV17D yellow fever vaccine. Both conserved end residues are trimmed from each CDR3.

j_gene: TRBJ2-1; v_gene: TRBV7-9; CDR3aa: ASRLANSNEQF
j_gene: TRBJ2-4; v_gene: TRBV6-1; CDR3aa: ASSPTGVVKNIQY
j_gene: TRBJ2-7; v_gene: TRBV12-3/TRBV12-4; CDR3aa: ASSFFSDEQY
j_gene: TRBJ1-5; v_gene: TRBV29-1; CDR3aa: SVTTGTGNQPQH
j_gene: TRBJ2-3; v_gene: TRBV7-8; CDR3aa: ASSLTLAGHTDTQY
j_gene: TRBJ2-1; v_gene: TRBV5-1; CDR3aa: ASSLDREEQF
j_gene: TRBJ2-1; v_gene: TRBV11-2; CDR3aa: ASSLGPWVAGGQGEQF
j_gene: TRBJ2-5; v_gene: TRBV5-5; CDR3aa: ASSHKGQGVIETQY
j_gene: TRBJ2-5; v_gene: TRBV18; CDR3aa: ASSPRQETQY
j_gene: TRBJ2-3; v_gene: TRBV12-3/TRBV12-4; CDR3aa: ASSRGLAGDTQY
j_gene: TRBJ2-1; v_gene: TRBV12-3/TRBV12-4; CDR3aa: ASSLTFGEQF
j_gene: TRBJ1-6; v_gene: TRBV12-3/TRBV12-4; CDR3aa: ASSAQGALGNSPLH
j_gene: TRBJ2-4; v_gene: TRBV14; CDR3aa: ASSPPVAGGGQNIQY
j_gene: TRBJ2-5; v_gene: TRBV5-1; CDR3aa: ASRDAILETQY
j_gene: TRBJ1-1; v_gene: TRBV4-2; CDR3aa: ASSPGTLNTEAF
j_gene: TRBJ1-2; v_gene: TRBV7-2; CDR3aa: ASSRGDRSYGYT
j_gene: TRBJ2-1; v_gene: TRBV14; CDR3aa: ASSQEIRNEQF
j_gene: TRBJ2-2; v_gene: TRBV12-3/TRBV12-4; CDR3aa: ASSPSGTLNTGELF
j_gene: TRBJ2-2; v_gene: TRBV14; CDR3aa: ASSPQRGNTGELF
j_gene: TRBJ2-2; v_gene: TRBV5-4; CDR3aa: ASSFPPGGANTGELF
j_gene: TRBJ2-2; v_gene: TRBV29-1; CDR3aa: SGRDTGELF
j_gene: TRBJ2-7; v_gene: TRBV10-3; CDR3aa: AISSGLGSYEQY
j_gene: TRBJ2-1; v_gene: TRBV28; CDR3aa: ASSLSGGGPFRQF
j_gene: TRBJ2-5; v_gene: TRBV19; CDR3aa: ASSIRGQETQY
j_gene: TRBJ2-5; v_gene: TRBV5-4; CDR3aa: ASSSWTSQETQY